A selection of T cell receptor beta chains follows, all from one sample in a study of cytomegalovirus exposure and HLA in healthy donors. Clones were read by immunoSEQ multiplex PCR, and TCRdb kept only the in-frame ones, dropping some. This table has fewer than 150,000 clones, around 77% appearing once. Sequences were obtained from PBMCs. The source of these receptors is a human donor in good health. CDR3s include the opening cysteine and the closing phenylalanine or tryptophan. D genes are given only for firm matches. The listing skips clone size in some rows; elsewhere it reads once, few, many or a size class.

j_gene: TRBJ1-5
v_gene: TRBV19
abundance: .
d_gene: .
CDR3nt: TGTGCCAGTAGTATAAAACAGACGAATCAGCCCCAGCATTTT
CDR3aa: CASSIKQTNQPQHF

j_gene: TRBJ2-7
v_gene: TRBV14
abundance: .
d_gene: .
CDR3nt: TGTGCCAGCAGCCAAGTCGTGTACGAGCAGTACTTC
CDR3aa: CASSQVVYEQYF

j_gene: TRBJ2-1
v_gene: TRBV5-1
abundance: few
d_gene: TRBD1
CDR3nt: TGCGCCAGCAGCTGGGGCCTTACAGGGGACACCTACAATGAGCAGTTCTTC
CDR3aa: CASSWGLTGDTYNEQFF

j_gene: TRBJ2-7
v_gene: TRBV6-1
abundance: .
d_gene: .
CDR3nt: TGTGCCAGCAGTGGGGACACCGGTTGGGGGCAGTACTTC
CDR3aa: CASSGDTGWGQYF

j_gene: TRBJ2-7
v_gene: TRBV5-1
abundance: .
d_gene: .
CDR3nt: TGCGCCAGCAGCTTGCAAGGACTACCCGAGCAGTACTTC
CDR3aa: CASSLQGLPEQYF

j_gene: TRBJ2-7
v_gene: TRBV28
abundance: .
d_gene: TRBD2
CDR3nt: TGTGCCAGCAGGTCGCTAGCGGGAACCTCCTACGAGCAGTACTTC
CDR3aa: CASRSLAGTSYEQYF

j_gene: TRBJ1-6
v_gene: TRBV2
abundance: .
d_gene: .
CDR3nt: TGTGCCAGCAGTCCAGAATCGACAAGGATGAATTCACCCCTCCACTTT
CDR3aa: CASSPESTRMNSPLHF

j_gene: TRBJ2-1
v_gene: TRBV4-1
abundance: once
d_gene: .
CDR3nt: TGCGCCAGCAGCCAAGAGGCGGCTAGCCTCGCCTCCTACAATGAGCAGTTCTTC
CDR3aa: CASSQEAASLASYNEQFF

j_gene: TRBJ1-5
v_gene: TRBV19
abundance: .
d_gene: .
CDR3nt: TGTGCCACGCACCCCACCGGGGGTCATAGCAATCAGCCCCAGCATTTT
CDR3aa: CATHPTGGHSNQPQHF

j_gene: TRBJ2-1
v_gene: TRBV7-7
abundance: .
d_gene: TRBD2
CDR3nt: TGTGCTAGTAGCTTAGAGGGGACTAGCGGGAGCTATGAGCAGTTCTTC
CDR3aa: CASSLEGTSGSYEQFF

j_gene: TRBJ2-1
v_gene: TRBV10-2
abundance: .
d_gene: TRBD2
CDR3nt: TGCGCCAGCAAAGGGACTAGCGGGCTGAGCTCCTACAATGAGCAGTTCTTC
CDR3aa: CASKGTSGLSSYNEQFF

j_gene: TRBJ1-2
v_gene: TRBV2
abundance: .
d_gene: .
CDR3nt: TGTGCCAGCAGTGAAGCGGGGAGGGGCGGCTATGGCTACACCTTC
CDR3aa: CASSEAGRGGYGYTF

j_gene: TRBJ1-4
v_gene: TRBV27
abundance: .
d_gene: TRBD1
CDR3nt: TGTGCCAGCAGTCCGCGGGACAGGGCGGAAAAACTGTTTTTT
CDR3aa: CASSPRDRAEKLFF

j_gene: TRBJ2-7
v_gene: TRBV2
abundance: once
d_gene: TRBD1
CDR3nt: TGTGCCAGCAGGAGAGACAGGGGGGCCTACGAGCAGTACTTC
CDR3aa: CASRRDRGAYEQYF

j_gene: TRBJ2-3
v_gene: TRBV11-2
abundance: .
d_gene: .
CDR3nt: TGTGCCAGCAGCTTAAGGAGAACAGATACGCAGTATTTT
CDR3aa: CASSLRRTDTQYF

j_gene: TRBJ2-2
v_gene: TRBV5-1
abundance: .
d_gene: TRBD2
CDR3nt: TGCGCCAGCAGCGCAGTAAGCGGGAGTAAGACCGGGGAGCTGTTTTTT
CDR3aa: CASSAVSGSKTGELFF

j_gene: TRBJ2-7
v_gene: TRBV6-1
abundance: .
d_gene: .
CDR3nt: TGTGCCAGCAGGTCAGACAGGCCCCCTCGGGACGAGCAGTACTTC
CDR3aa: CASRSDRPPRDEQYF

j_gene: TRBJ1-5
v_gene: TRBV7-6
abundance: .
d_gene: .
CDR3nt: TGTGCCAGCAGCCGGACGGGGAGCAATCAGCCCCAGCATTTT
CDR3aa: CASSRTGSNQPQHF

j_gene: TRBJ1-4
v_gene: TRBV18
abundance: .
d_gene: .
CDR3nt: TGTGCCAGCTCCCTCGACATCTCGACTAATGAAAAACTGTTTTTT
CDR3aa: CASSLDISTNEKLFF

j_gene: TRBJ2-1
v_gene: TRBV19
abundance: once
d_gene: TRBD2
CDR3nt: TGTGCCAGTAGTATCTCTAGCGGGAGAACGAATGAGCAGTTCTTC
CDR3aa: CASSISSGRTNEQFF

j_gene: TRBJ1-2
v_gene: TRBV28
abundance: .
d_gene: TRBD1
CDR3nt: TGTGCCAGCAGTTTATCCCAATCGGACAGGGGAGTACGGGGCTACACCTTC
CDR3aa: CASSLSQSDRGVRGYTF

j_gene: TRBJ1-1
v_gene: TRBV6-5
abundance: .
d_gene: .
CDR3nt: TGTGCCAGCAGTTTAGGGATGGGCAGGGCATACACTGAAGCTTTCTTT
CDR3aa: CASSLGMGRAYTEAFF

j_gene: TRBJ2-1
v_gene: TRBV5-4
abundance: .
d_gene: TRBD2
CDR3nt: TGTGCCAGCAGTCTAGCGGGAGCTCTTATTAATGAGCAGTTCTTC
CDR3aa: CASSLAGALINEQFF

j_gene: TRBJ1-1
v_gene: TRBV14
abundance: .
d_gene: .
CDR3nt: TGTGCCAGCAGCCAAGATTGGGCGGGGGCGCGAGGAGCTTTCTTT
CDR3aa: CASSQDWAGARGAFF

j_gene: TRBJ2-7
v_gene: TRBV19
abundance: .
d_gene: .
CDR3nt: TGTGCCAGTAGTATAGATTCTGTACTATCCTACGAGCAGTACTTC
CDR3aa: CASSIDSVLSYEQYF

j_gene: TRBJ1-1
v_gene: TRBV28
abundance: .
d_gene: .
CDR3nt: TGTGCCAGCGACGATGGGGGGGAAGCTTTCTTT
CDR3aa: CASDDGGEAFF

j_gene: TRBJ2-5
v_gene: TRBV5-1
abundance: .
d_gene: TRBD2
CDR3nt: TGCGCCAGCAACCACCTAGTCGGCGGGAGGGCCGATGAGACCCAGTACTTC
CDR3aa: CASNHLVGGRADETQYF

j_gene: TRBJ1-2
v_gene: TRBV6-1
abundance: .
d_gene: .
CDR3nt: TGTGCCAGCAAGGATCAAGCGATAGGGAGTGGCGGCTACACCTTC
CDR3aa: CASKDQAIGSGGYTF

j_gene: TRBJ2-1
v_gene: TRBV5-1
abundance: .
d_gene: TRBD2
CDR3nt: TGCGCCAGCAGCCTCCCCGGGGGTAGCGGGAGCTCCTACAATGAGCAGTTCTTC
CDR3aa: CASSLPGGSGSSYNEQFF

j_gene: TRBJ1-1
v_gene: TRBV7-9
abundance: .
d_gene: .
CDR3nt: TGTGCCAGCAGCGCGGGGGGAAGCACTGAAGCTTTCTTT
CDR3aa: CASSAGGSTEAFF

j_gene: TRBJ1-5
v_gene: TRBV6-1
abundance: few
d_gene: TRBD1
CDR3nt: TGTGCCAGCAGTGGGGACAGGAATCAGCCCCAGCATTTT
CDR3aa: CASSGDRNQPQHF

j_gene: TRBJ2-3
v_gene: TRBV9
abundance: .
d_gene: .
CDR3nt: TGTGCCAGCAGTGTTTATGGCACAGATACGCAGTATTTT
CDR3aa: CASSVYGTDTQYF

j_gene: TRBJ1-1
v_gene: TRBV10-2
abundance: .
d_gene: TRBD1
CDR3nt: TGCGCCAGCAGTGTTGACAGGGGGCATCAGAACACTGAAGCTTTCTTT
CDR3aa: CASSVDRGHQNTEAFF

j_gene: TRBJ1-2
v_gene: TRBV4-1
abundance: .
d_gene: TRBD1
CDR3nt: TGCGCCAGCAGCCAATACGACAGGGCGGGAGGCTACACCTTC
CDR3aa: CASSQYDRAGGYTF

j_gene: TRBJ1-1
v_gene: TRBV18
abundance: .
d_gene: .
CDR3nt: TGTGCCAGCTCTAGAGGGCCGACGGGTGAAGCTTTCTTT
CDR3aa: CASSRGPTGEAFF

j_gene: TRBJ2-1
v_gene: TRBV28
abundance: few
d_gene: TRBD2
CDR3nt: TGTGCCAGCAGCTCCCCGACTAGCGGGAGTCAGAATGAGCAGTTCTTC
CDR3aa: CASSSPTSGSQNEQFF

j_gene: TRBJ2-5
v_gene: TRBV6-1
abundance: .
d_gene: .
CDR3nt: TGTGCCAGCACTGTGGCAGGGCTTAGAGAGCAGTACTTC
CDR3aa: CASTVAGLREQYF

j_gene: TRBJ1-4
v_gene: TRBV9
abundance: .
d_gene: .
CDR3nt: TGTGCCAGCACGCCTGCAGGGCGCGTTAATGAAAAACTGTTTTTT
CDR3aa: CASTPAGRVNEKLFF

j_gene: TRBJ2-7
v_gene: TRBV1
abundance: .
d_gene: .
CDR3nt: TGCACCAGCAGCCCCCCCGGGACTAGCGGGCCTCTATCCTACGAGCAGTACTTC
CDR3aa: CTSSPPGTSGPLSYEQYF

j_gene: TRBJ2-1
v_gene: TRBV7-2
abundance: .
d_gene: TRBD2
CDR3nt: TGTGCCAGCAGCTTAGTCGGGGGGGATGAGCAGTTCTTC
CDR3aa: CASSLVGGDEQFF

j_gene: TRBJ2-1
v_gene: TRBV10-3
abundance: .
d_gene: TRBD1
CDR3nt: TGTGCCATCAGTGACAGGCAGGGGGTACGCGGCACCTACAATGAGCAGTTCTTC
CDR3aa: CAISDRQGVRGTYNEQFF

j_gene: TRBJ2-7
v_gene: TRBV5-6
abundance: .
d_gene: TRBD1
CDR3nt: TGTGCCAGCAGCCCGACCGGGACAGGGGGCTCTTGGTACGAGCAGTACTTC
CDR3aa: CASSPTGTGGSWYEQYF

j_gene: TRBJ2-7
v_gene: TRBV7-9
abundance: .
d_gene: .
CDR3nt: TGTGCCAGCGCTAAACCACCCTACGAGCAGTACTTC
CDR3aa: CASAKPPYEQYF

j_gene: TRBJ2-7
v_gene: TRBV5-1
abundance: .
d_gene: .
CDR3nt: TGCGCCAGCAGCTTCGGGTCGTCTAGCGCTACCTACGAGCAGTACTTC
CDR3aa: CASSFGSSSATYEQYF

j_gene: TRBJ1-3
v_gene: TRBV6-1
abundance: .
d_gene: TRBD1
CDR3nt: TGTGCCAGCAGGGGCGGACAGGCTGGAAACACCATATATTTT
CDR3aa: CASRGGQAGNTIYF

j_gene: TRBJ2-7
v_gene: TRBV30
abundance: .
d_gene: TRBD1
CDR3nt: TGTGCCTGGAGTGGAGAGACAGGGGACGACGAGCAGTACTTC
CDR3aa: CAWSGETGDDEQYF

j_gene: TRBJ1-2
v_gene: TRBV14
abundance: .
d_gene: TRBD1
CDR3nt: TGTGCCAGCAGCCCCGTGACAGGGGCTAACTATGGCTACACCTTC
CDR3aa: CASSPVTGANYGYTF

j_gene: TRBJ2-7
v_gene: TRBV7-2
abundance: .
d_gene: TRBD2
CDR3nt: TGTGCCAGCAGCTTCCAGCCGGGAGGGGGTCCCTACGAGCAGTACTTC
CDR3aa: CASSFQPGGGPYEQYF